This TCR beta chain emerged from a study of blood T cell repertoires in COVID-19. Participants, about 18 to 100 years old, spanned fewer than 25 US areas. Clinical histories supplied by participants themselves formed the basis of cohort assignment. Germline CDR1 reads SGHNT; CDR2 reads YYREEE (reference sequence). The CDR3 totals 15 residues. Trimming at V came to 6 bases and at J to 2 bases, leaving 8 bases not matched to a gene. TCRdb's copy holds only in-frame clones and misses some; the assay was immunoSEQ multiplex PCR. Here the sample spans under 350,000 clones, 86% being singletons. The chain joins TRBV5-4 to TRBJ2-3, with TRBD2 identical over 8 bases. Sample: PBMCs or T cells enriched from blood (not recorded which). The receptor's source is a man younger than 40 who had recovered from COVID-19. The CDR3 nucleotides are TGTGCCAGCAAGAGGCGGGGGGAGCCCACAGATACGCAGTATTTT. The encoded protein is CASKRRGEPTDTQYF.